This T cell receptor beta chain was obtained from a study of T cell changes during pregnancy in multiple sclerosis. The CDR3 extends over 13 amino acids. Trimming removed 0 bases from V and 7 bases from J, with 10 bases in between. The V gene's germline CDR1 is GTSNPN and CDR2 SVGIG (reference sequence). Some clones are missing from TCRdb's copy, which holds only in-frame ones; the method was immunoSEQ multiplex PCR. In the table there are tens of thousands of clones, about 91% of which are singletons. This clonotype was sampled from a female donor with multiple sclerosis, enrolled in a pregnancy study. The chain joins TRBV30 to TRBJ1-5; the D is unclear. The sequenced sample was CD4+ T cells from peripheral blood mononuclear cells, obtained before pregnancy. The CDR3 DNA sequence: TGTGCCTGGAGTGTACAGTCAGGACAGCCCCAGCATTTT. This codes for CAWSVQSGQPQHF.